This TCR beta chain comes out of a study of sequential checkpoint blockade in melanoma. CDR3 length equals 17 residues. J gave up 3 bases and V 0 bases, and 6 bases lay outside the gene matches. The V gene's germline CDR1 is SGHNT and CDR2 YENEEA. As to treatment: randomized to nivolumab then ipilimumab (arm A) or the reverse (arm B). Live CD3+CD8+ CD19− CD56− cells were sorted from PBMCs. Only in-frame clones appear in the TCRdb table, and some are missing; sequencing was by immunoSEQ multiplex PCR. The table includes about 12,000 clones, 60% to 80% detected once. Here the sequenced sample was CD8+ T cells sorted from blood (inferred from file names), taken from a patient given nivolumab and ipilimumab in sequence. The chain recombines TRBV11-3 with TRBJ1-5; 9 bases map to TRBD1. The clonotype originates from a human donor with melanoma. The CDR3, as DNA: TGTGCCAGCAGCTTAGACCCTGGGACAGGGATCAATCAGCCCCAGCATTTT. This gives the protein CASSLDPGTGINQPQHF.